Sequencing of this TCR beta chain was carried out in a study of OX40 agonist ivuxolimab in advanced cancers. At the level of the whole study: The costimulatory receptor OX40 (CD134) was targeted by ivuxolimab, a fully human IgG2 agonistic monoclonal antibody. Intravenous ivuxolimab was administered to patients every 2 weeks at six dose levels: 0.01, 0.1, 0.3, 1.5, 3 and 10 mg/kg. Of the approximately 53 patients in dose escalation, around 20 had hepatocellular carcinoma, some 15 had melanoma, 9 had renal cell carcinoma and 9 had head and neck cancer. In the dose-escalation cohort, around four fifths of patients were male, and the mean age was approximately 55 years, with a range of about 20 to 79. Patients were allowed to have had prior anti-PD-1, anti-PD-L1 or anti-CTLA-4 therapy, and around two fifths of the dose-escalation patients had been treated with checkpoint inhibitors. Partial responses occurred in three dose-escalation patients: two with cutaneous melanoma and one with hepatocellular carcinoma. The purpose of peripheral TCRbeta sequencing was to test whether ivuxolimab changed TCR sequence diversity and led to clonal T-cell expansion. The paper reports the monotherapy dose-escalation portion (N of about 54 patients) of the phase I ivuxolimab trial. Results and caveats for the whole study, not just this receptor: After ivuxolimab, more expanded clones were found on average in CD8+ T cells than in CD4+ T cells. In the 0.1-3.0 mg/kg groups, partial responders were among the patients with the lowest normalized peripheral clonal expansion, particularly in CD8+ T cells. At doses from 0.1 to 3.0 mg/kg, clonal expansion was seen in both CD4+ and CD8+ blood T cells between baseline and week 6. Low levels of normalized T-cell clonal expansion were also seen in some patients who did not respond. Antigen specificity was not determined for the clonally expanded peripheral T cells.

Taken from the germline V gene, the CDR1 and CDR2 loops are SGHTA and FQGTGA. Trimming leaves V shorter by 5 bases and J shorter by 7 bases, with the junction holding 20 bases beyond the gene matches. The CDR3 has 18 amino acids, counting the end cysteine and phenylalanine. Solely the CDR3 DNA is kept, with 54 bases framed from the first base. The trial excluded patients who had a history of autoimmune disease or who were on systemic immunosuppression. Peripheral blood for TCR sequencing was drawn from every dose cohort at baseline, at cycle 4 day 1 and at cycle 7 day 1. Samples came from an open-label, multicenter, first-in-human phase I dose-escalation trial of ivuxolimab. Adults with locally advanced or metastatic melanoma, renal cell carcinoma, hepatocellular carcinoma or head and neck squamous cell carcinoma were enrolled in the trial. Before TCR sequencing, CD4+ T cells and CD8+ T cells were sorted from peripheral blood as separate populations.

Genomic DNA was isolated from the sorted cells so that the TCRbeta CDR3 region could be sequenced. The immunoSEQ Assay was used for sequencing of TCRbeta CDR3 regions. TCRdb took this table from immuneACCESS and kept in-frame rearrangements with V and J called. Such tables lack part of the clones; where checked against another copy, unresolved V genes explain under half of the gap, and the rest is unexplained. The sample profile shows about 85,000 clones; roughly 84% of them were found once. Of the sample, 0.25% to 0.4% is held by the ten largest clones. With regard to this clone: Its antigen has not been determined. No base-level quality is on record; no much larger clone is a single base apart.

This sample comprised CD4+ or CD8+ T cells sorted from blood, obtained in a trial of the OX40 agonist ivuxolimab. The sequence derives from an adult with an advanced solid tumor such as melanoma, head and neck, liver or kidney cancer. The chain is made from TRBV7-3 and TRBJ1-2; 9 central bases correspond to TRBD1. The CDR3 in this case is CASSPRTGDSGMSGGYTF. The DNA reads TGTGCCAGCAGCCCGCGGACAGGGGATTCGGGTATGTCGGGTGGCTACACCTTC.